This T cell receptor beta chain was identified in a study of shared clonotypes between healthy human individuals. Whole-study results and caveats: Clonotypes shared by all four donors outscored non-shared clonotypes in generation probability.

The CDR3 spans 16 residues. V lost 6 bases and J lost 6, with 20 bases in between. Per the germline V gene, CDR1 is MDHEN and CDR2 is SYDVKM. Note on this clone: The target antigen is unknown.

Genomic DNA per cell subset filled all wells of several immunoSEQ plates. Libraries were prepared by immunoSEQ multiplex PCR; TCRdb keeps only in-frame clonotypes and omits some of them. The data show more than 400,000 clones, 95% to 97% seen once. Sample: naive CD4+ T cells sorted from blood. Subset given: CD45RA+ positively selected. This clonotype was obtained from a woman aged 30 to 39 in good health. The V call is TRBV28, the J call TRBJ1-4, with D possibly TRBD1 on 6 matching bases. The CDR3 loop is CASSIAGGASYEKLFF. The CDR3 coding sequence is TGTGCCAGCAGCATCGCCGGGGGCGCATCTTATGAAAAACTGTTTTTT.